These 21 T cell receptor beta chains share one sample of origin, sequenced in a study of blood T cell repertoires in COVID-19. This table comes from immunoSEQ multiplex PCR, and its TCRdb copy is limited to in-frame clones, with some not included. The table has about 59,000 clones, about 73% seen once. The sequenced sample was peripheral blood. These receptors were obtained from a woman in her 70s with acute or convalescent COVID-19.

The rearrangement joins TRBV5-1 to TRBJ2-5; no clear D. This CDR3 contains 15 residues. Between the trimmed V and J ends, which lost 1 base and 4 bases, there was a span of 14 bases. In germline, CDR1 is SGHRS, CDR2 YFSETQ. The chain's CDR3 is CASSLLGFAAETQYF. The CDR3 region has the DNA TGCGCCAGCAGCTTGCTAGGCTTCGCAGCAGAGACCCAGTACTTC. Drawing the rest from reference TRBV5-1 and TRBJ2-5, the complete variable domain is KAGVTQTPRYLIKTRGQQVTLSCSPISGHRSVSWYQQTPGQGLQFLFEYFSETQRNKGNFPGRFSGRQFSNSRSEMNVSTLELGDSALYLCASSLLGFAAETQYFGPGTRLLVL.

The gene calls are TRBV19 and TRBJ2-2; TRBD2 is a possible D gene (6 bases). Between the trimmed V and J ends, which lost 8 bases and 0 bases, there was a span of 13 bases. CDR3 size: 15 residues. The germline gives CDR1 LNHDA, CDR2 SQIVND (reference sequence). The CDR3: CASHPGLTNTGELFF. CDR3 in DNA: TGTGCCAGTCATCCGGGACTCACGAACACCGGGGAGCTGTTTTTT.

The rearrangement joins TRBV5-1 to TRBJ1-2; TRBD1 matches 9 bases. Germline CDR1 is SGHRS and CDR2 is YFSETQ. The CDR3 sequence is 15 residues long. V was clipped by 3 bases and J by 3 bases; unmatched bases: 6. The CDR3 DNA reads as TGCGCCAGCAGCTGGGATACAGGGGGCTACTATGGCTACACCTTC. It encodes CASSWDTGGYYGYTF.

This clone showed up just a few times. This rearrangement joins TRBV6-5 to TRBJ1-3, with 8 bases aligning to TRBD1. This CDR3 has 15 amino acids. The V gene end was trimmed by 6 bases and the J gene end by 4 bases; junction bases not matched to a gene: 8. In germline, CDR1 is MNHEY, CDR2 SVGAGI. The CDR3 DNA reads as TGTGCCAGCAGCCCCGGACAGGGCGGAGGAAACACCATATATTTT. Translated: CASSPGQGGGNTIYF.

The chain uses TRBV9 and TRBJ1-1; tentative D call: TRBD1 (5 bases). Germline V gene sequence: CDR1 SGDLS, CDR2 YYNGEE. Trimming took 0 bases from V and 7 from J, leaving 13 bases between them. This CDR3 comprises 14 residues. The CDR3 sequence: CASSVVQGRGEAFF. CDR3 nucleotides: TGTGCCAGCAGCGTAGTGCAGGGTCGAGGTGAAGCTTTCTTT.

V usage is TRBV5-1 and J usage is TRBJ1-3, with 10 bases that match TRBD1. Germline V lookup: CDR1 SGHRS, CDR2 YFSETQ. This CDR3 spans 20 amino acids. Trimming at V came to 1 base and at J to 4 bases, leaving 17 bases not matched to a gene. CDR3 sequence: CASSLNSPGQGNSKGNTIYF. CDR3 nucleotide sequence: TGCGCCAGCAGCTTGAACAGCCCGGGACAGGGGAATAGTAAGGGAAACACCATATATTTT.

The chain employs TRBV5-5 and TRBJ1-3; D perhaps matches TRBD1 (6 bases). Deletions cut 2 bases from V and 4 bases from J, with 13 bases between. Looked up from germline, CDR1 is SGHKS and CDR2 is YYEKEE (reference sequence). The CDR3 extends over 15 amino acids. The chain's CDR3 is CASSFAGASGNTIYF. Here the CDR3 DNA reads TGTGCCAGCAGCTTTGCGGGGGCTTCGGGAAACACCATATATTTT.

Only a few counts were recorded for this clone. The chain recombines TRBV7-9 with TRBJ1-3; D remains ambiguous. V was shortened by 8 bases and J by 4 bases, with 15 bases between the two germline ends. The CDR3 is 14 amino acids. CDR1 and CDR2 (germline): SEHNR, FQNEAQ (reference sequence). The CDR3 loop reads CASLLAGSGNTIYF. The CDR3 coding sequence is TGTGCCAGCCTTCTGGCGGGATCGGGAAACACCATATATTTT. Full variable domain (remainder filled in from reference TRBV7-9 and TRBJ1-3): DTGVSQNPRHKITKRGQNVTFRCDPISEHNRLYWYRQTLGQGPEFLTYFQNEAQLEKSRLLSDRFSAERPKGSFSTLEIQRTEQGDSAMYLCASLLAGSGNTIYFGEGSWLTVV.

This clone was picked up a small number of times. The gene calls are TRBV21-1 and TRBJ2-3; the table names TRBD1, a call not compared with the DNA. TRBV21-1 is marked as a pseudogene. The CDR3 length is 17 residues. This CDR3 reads CASSPRTGGSSTDTQYF. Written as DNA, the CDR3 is TGTGCCAGCAGCCCGCGGACAGGGGGATCTAGCACAGATACGCAGTATTTT.

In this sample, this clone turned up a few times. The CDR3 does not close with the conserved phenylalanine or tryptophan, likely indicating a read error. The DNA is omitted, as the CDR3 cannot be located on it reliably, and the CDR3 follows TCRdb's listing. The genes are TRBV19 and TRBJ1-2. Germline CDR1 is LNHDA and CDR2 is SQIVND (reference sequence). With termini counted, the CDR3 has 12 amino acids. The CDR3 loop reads CASSPRGGLTVI.

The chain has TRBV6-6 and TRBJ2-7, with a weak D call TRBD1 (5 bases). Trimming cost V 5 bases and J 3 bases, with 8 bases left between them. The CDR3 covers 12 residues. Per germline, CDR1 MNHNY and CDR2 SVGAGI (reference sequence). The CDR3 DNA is TGTGCCAGCAGTCGTGACAGCTACGAGCAGTACTTC. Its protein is CASSRDSYEQYF.

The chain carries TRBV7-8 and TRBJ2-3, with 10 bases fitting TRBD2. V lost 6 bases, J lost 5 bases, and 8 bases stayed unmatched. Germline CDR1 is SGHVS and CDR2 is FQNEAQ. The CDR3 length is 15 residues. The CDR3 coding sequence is TGTGCCAGCAGGATTGAGGCTAGCGGGGGAGATACGCAGTATTTT. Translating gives CASRIEASGGDTQYF.

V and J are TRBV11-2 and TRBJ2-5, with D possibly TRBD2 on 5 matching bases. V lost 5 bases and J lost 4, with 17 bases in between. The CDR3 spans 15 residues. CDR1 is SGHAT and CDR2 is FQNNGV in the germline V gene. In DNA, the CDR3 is TGTGCCAGCAGCCCGAACGTGGGCGGAGGAGAGACCCAGTACTTC. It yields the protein CASSPNVGGGETQYF.

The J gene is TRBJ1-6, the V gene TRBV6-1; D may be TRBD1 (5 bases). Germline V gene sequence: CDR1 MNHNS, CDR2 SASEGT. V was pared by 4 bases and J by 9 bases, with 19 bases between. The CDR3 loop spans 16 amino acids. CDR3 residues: CASSGRGGALSSPLHF. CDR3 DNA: TGTGCCAGCAGTGGGCGGGGGGGAGCGTTAAGTTCACCCCTCCACTTT.

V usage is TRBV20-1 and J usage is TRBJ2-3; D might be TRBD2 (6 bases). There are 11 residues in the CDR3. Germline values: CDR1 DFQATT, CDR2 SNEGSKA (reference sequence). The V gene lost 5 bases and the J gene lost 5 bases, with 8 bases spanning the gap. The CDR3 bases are TGCAGTGCTGGGGGACTAGATACGCAGTATTTT. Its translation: CSAGGLDTQYF.

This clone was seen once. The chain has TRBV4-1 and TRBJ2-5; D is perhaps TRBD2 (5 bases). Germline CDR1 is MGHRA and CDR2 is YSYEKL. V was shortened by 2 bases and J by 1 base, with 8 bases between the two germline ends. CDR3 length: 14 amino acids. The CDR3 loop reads CASSQSGTQETQYF. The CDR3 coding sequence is TGCGCCAGCAGCCAAAGCGGTACCCAAGAGACCCAGTACTTC.

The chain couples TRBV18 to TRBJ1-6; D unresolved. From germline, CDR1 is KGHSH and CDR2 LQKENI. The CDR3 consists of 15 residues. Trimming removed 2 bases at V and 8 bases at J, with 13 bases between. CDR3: CASSPARMAHSPLHF. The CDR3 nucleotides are TGTGCCAGCTCACCAGCCAGAATGGCACATTCACCCCTCCACTTT.

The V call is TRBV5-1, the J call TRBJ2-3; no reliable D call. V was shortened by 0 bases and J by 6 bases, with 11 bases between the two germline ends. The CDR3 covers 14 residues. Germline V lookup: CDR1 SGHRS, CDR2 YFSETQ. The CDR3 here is CASSLGPSRDTQYF. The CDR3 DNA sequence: TGCGCCAGCAGCTTGGGGCCATCGAGGGATACGCAGTATTTT.

The CDR3, as DNA: TGTGCCACCAGCAGAGACCGACTGACAGCAAACTATGGCTACACCTTC. It encodes CATSRDRLTANYGYTF. J is TRBJ1-2 and V is TRBV15, with D perhaps TRBD1 (5 bases). The CDR3 consists of 16 residues. Per the germline V gene, CDR1 is LNHNV and CDR2 is YYDKDF (reference sequence). V gave up 0 bases and J gave up 2 bases, with 13 bases separating them.

CDR3 region: CATMRGLAGAGELFF. The CDR3 DNA follows: TGTGCCACCATGAGGGGACTAGCGGGGGCCGGGGAGCTGTTTTTT. The genes are TRBV24-1 and TRBJ2-2; 14 bases map to TRBD2. V lost 8 bases and J lost 6; bases outside the gene matches: 4. The CDR3 runs to 15 residues. Germline V lookup: CDR1 KGHDR, CDR2 SFDVKD.

The CDR3, as DNA: TGTGCCAGCAGTTTAGCATATGGCACCTATGGCTACACCTTC. It translates to CASSLAYGTYGYTF. V is TRBV28 and J is TRBJ1-2; D unclear. Trimming took 2 bases from V and 4 from J, leaving 11 bases between them. The germline gives CDR1 MDHEN, CDR2 SYDVKM. CDR3 size: 14 residues.